This T cell receptor (beta chain) derives from a study of identical twins. Findings and limits, study-wide: One should note that invariant MAIT and iNKT cells could partly confound zero-insertion analyses.

V gave up 0 bases and J gave up 2 bases, with 19 bases separating them. The CDR3 runs 19 residues. Germline V gives CDR1 SGHAT, CDR2 FQDESV (reference sequence). cDNA carried unique molecular identifiers, and a universal primer site was added by template switching. TCRdb independently ran MiXCR on the 5' RACE reads; one entry per CDR3 protein. This sample carries some 560,000 distinct CDR3 sequences, approximately 9.6% of them seen once, and the ten largest clones take 2.5% to 3.5%. On this clonotype: Its antigen is as yet unknown.

This sample also appeared in a second study, on yellow fever vaccine responses in identical twins.

The sample taken for sequencing was PBMCs. The receptor comes from a woman between 18 and 29 years old in good health. The V gene is TRBV11-1, the J gene TRBJ2-2; a weak D match, TRBD2 (5 bases). CDR3 sequence: CASSLAKDSLSLNTGELFF. In DNA, the CDR3 is TGTGCCAGCAGCTTAGCGAAGGACTCTCTTTCCCTCAACACCGGGGAGCTGTTTTTT.